The rows below give T cell receptor beta chains drawn from one sample of a study of vaccination and CD4 T cells after COVID-19. TCRdb analysed the PCR reads with MiXCR anew, one entry per CDR3 protein. The sample shows 9,500 to 15,000 distinct CDR3 sequences, about 44% of them seen only once. Their cognate antigens are unknown. Sequencing was performed on CD4+ T cells from blood, cultured in vitro. The receptors derive from a human donor who had recovered from COVID-19. Each CDR3 is given without its conserved first and last residue. Each record gives: D gene, J gene, V gene, CDR3 protein. D genes are given only for firm matches.

>TRBD2|TRBJ2-1|TRBV7-2
ASSLVLAGYYNEQF
>TRBD1|TRBJ2-3|TRBV7-2
ASTPGQGTDTQY
>TRBD1|TRBJ2-7|TRBV6-1
ASSIQGSAYYEQY
>TRBD2|TRBJ2-1|TRBV20-1
SARQWGGSDFYNEQF
>TRBD2|TRBJ2-1|TRBV5-1
ASSLSAGGPGYNEQF
>TRBD2|TRBJ2-1|TRBV29-1
SVVRPLGGNEQF
>TRBD1|TRBJ1-2|TRBV12-3/TRBV12-4
ASSLGQAYGYT
>-|TRBJ1-5|TRBV30
AWSARRNQPQH
>TRBD2|TRBJ2-5|TRBV4-2
ASSQVLGLAWGETQY
>-|TRBJ1-5|TRBV28
ASSFLGVRQPQH
>-|TRBJ1-2|TRBV7-3
ASSLRAEEDYGYT
>-|TRBJ1-3|TRBV2
ASIGRALRDTIY
>-|TRBJ1-1|TRBV6-1
ASSSAAGAGGTEAF
>TRBD1|TRBJ1-4|TRBV20-1
SARSGGAGKLF
>-|TRBJ2-3|TRBV20-1
SAPDNTDTQY
>-|TRBJ2-1|TRBV2
ASSESSSNEQF
>-|TRBJ1-2|TRBV20-1
SAGGTGGYT
>TRBD1|TRBJ1-2|TRBV29-1
SVATGVAPNYGYT
>-|TRBJ2-3|TRBV6-1
ASSEDGSTDTQY
>-|TRBJ2-2|TRBV11-2
ASRPLGPGDTGELF
>-|TRBJ1-1|TRBV10-2
ASGRLNTEAF
>-|TRBJ2-7|TRBV29-1
SVEGSHSYEQY
>TRBD1|TRBJ1-2|TRBV20-1
SATRTGAKAYGYT
>-|TRBJ2-2|TRBV29-1
SEGALFEATGELF
>-|TRBJ1-1|TRBV10-3
ATWRGNTEAF
>TRBD1|TRBJ2-7|TRBV29-1
SVGDRDRAYEQY
>TRBD2|TRBJ2-1|TRBV20-1
SASSGTSVHNEQF
>-|TRBJ2-6|TRBV7-8
ASSVPGLDFSGANVLT
>-|TRBJ2-7|TRBV5-6
ASSWDGEQY
>-|TRBJ2-3|TRBV6-2/TRBV6-3
ASSYAYGVTDTQY
>TRBD1|TRBJ1-6|TRBV28
ASSLTGTANSPLH
>TRBD1|TRBJ2-1|TRBV2
ASSGRTRDRAANEQF
>-|TRBJ2-5|TRBV4-1
ASSQRTEPGWTQY
>TRBD1|TRBJ1-4|TRBV19
ASTRTGGYEKLF
>-|TRBJ1-2|TRBV30
AWRDSWGYT
>TRBD2|TRBJ2-3|TRBV11-3
ASSRGTSGRTDTQY
>TRBD2|TRBJ2-1|TRBV20-1
SANPSGRANEQF
>-|TRBJ1-1|TRBV10-3
AISSDSMNTEAF
>-|TRBJ2-3|TRBV15
ATSRELAGSDTQY
>-|TRBJ1-4|TRBV27
ASSLVGNAATNEKLF
>TRBD1|TRBJ1-6|TRBV2
ASSKQGGDNSPLH
>TRBD1|TRBJ1-2|TRBV10-2
ASSRQGDYGYT
>-|TRBJ1-6|TRBV7-6
ASSLARRGGYSPLH
>TRBD2|TRBJ2-1|TRBV11-2
ASRPKFAGDNEQF
>-|TRBJ1-2|TRBV10-3
AISGTGNKDYGYT
>-|TRBJ1-5|TRBV20-1
SARVSVNQPQH